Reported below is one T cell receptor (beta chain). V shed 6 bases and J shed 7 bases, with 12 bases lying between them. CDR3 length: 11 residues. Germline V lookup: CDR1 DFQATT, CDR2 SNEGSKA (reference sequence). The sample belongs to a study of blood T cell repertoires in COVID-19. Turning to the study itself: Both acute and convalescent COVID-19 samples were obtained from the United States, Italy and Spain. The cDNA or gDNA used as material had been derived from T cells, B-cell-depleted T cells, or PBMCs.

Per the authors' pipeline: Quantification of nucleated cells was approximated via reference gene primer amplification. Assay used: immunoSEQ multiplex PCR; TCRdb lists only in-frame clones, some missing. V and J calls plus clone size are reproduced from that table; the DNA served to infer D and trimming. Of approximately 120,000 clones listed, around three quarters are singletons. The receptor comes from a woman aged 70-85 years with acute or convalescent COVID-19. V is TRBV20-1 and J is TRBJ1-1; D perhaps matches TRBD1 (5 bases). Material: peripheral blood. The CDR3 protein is CSAAGLVEAFF. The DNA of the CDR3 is TGCAGTGCCGCAGGGTTAGTTGAAGCTTTCTTT.